The 9 T cell receptor beta chains given below trace back to one sample, sequenced in a study of T cells in Graves' hyperthyroidism and ophthalmopathy. Researchers amplified the TCR beta CDR3 regions from RNA transcripts. The primer set for the first-round RT-PCR of the TCR CDR3 was HTBI. Via MiXCR, TCRdb re-called the multiplex PCR reads, giving one row per CDR3 protein. The sample comprises approximately 400,000 distinct CDR3 sequences, 14% to 15% of which are singletons, and approximately 32% rests with the top ten. Material for sequencing was blood. These receptors all come from a woman in her twenties or thirties with Graves' hyperthyroidism.

This clonotype was seen many times. This rearrangement joins TRBV14 to TRBJ1-1, with D possibly being TRBD1 (6 bases). The V end was cut by 4 bases, the J end by 1 base, with 10 bases between. The germline V gene encodes CDR1 SGHDN and CDR2 FVKESK. This CDR3 is 14 amino acids long. CDR3 nucleotides: TGTGCCAGCAGCCCTGAGGGGGAGAACACTGAAGCTTTCTTT. It specifies CASSPEGENTEAFF.

This clonotype was seen more than once but under ten times. The chain has TRBV5-6 and TRBJ2-1; the D gene is possibly TRBD2 (6 bases). Per germline, CDR1 SGHDT and CDR2 YYEEEE. The CDR3 covers 14 residues. V was clipped by 3 bases and J by 5 bases, with 12 bases between them. CDR3 bases: TGTGCCAGCAGCTCATCTAGCGCACACAATGAGCAGTTCTTC. Its protein product is CASSSSSAHNEQFF.

This clonotype was seen only a few times. This chain uses TRBV27 with TRBJ2-6; maybe TRBD2 (6 bases). Between the trimmed V and J ends, which lost 6 bases and 1 base, there was a span of 13 bases. There are 16 residues in the CDR3. CDR1 and CDR2 (germline): MNHEY, SMNVEV (reference sequence). Here the CDR3 reads CASSARAGSGANVLTF. CDR3 DNA: TGTGCCAGCAGCGCTAGGGCGGGGTCTGGGGCCAACGTCCTGACTTTC.

The chain uses TRBV3-1 and TRBJ1-1, with D perhaps matching TRBD1 (6 bases). The CDR3 extends over 16 amino acids. Germline V lookup: CDR1 LGHDT, CDR2 YNNKEL (reference sequence). Trimming removed 4 bases at V and 0 bases at J, with 15 bases between. CDR3 DNA: TGTGCCAGCAGCCCCCCAGGACAGTTCATGAACACTGAAGCTTTCTTT. Translating it yields CASSPPGQFMNTEAFF.

There are a few counts of this clonotype. CDR3 DNA: TGTGCCAGCAGCCTGGACGGGAGACGTCGTAATGAGCAGTTCTTC. Translated: CASSLDGRRRNEQFF. The V and J genes are TRBV16 and TRBJ2-1, with a tentative D call TRBD2 (6 bases). CDR3 length equals 15 residues. Germline V gives CDR1 KGHSY, CDR2 FQNENV. Deletions cut 4 bases from V and 7 bases from J, with 17 bases between.

This clonotype was observed a few times. This chain links TRBV6-1 with TRBJ1-6; possible D gene TRBD1, 5 bases. Germline assignment: CDR1 MNHNS and CDR2 SASEGT. Trimming took off 0 bases at V and 7 bases at J, with 13 bases between the two ends. The CDR3 totals 16 residues. This CDR3 is CASSEAPNRWNSPLHF. CDR3 bases: TGTGCCAGCAGTGAAGCCCCGAACAGGTGGAATTCACCCCTCCACTTT.

This clonotype was seen many times. This rearrangement joins TRBV18 to TRBJ2-7, with 7 bases identical to TRBD1. This CDR3 is 14 amino acids long. Germline V gives CDR1 KGHSH, CDR2 LQKENI. Trimming at V came to 4 bases and at J to 2 bases, leaving 5 bases not matched to a gene. The CDR3 coding sequence is TGTGCCAGCTCACGAGGGGACAGAGCCTACGAGCAGTACTTC. Its translation: CASSRGDRAYEQYF.

The chain is built from TRBV9 and TRBJ2-1; D is perhaps TRBD2 (6 bases). The CDR3 runs to 17 residues. Trimming stripped 0 bases from V and 7 bases from J, with 20 bases between. The germline gives CDR1 SGDLS, CDR2 YYNGEE. The CDR3 here is CASSVAEVAAKGNEQFF. The CDR3 DNA follows: TGTGCCAGCAGCGTAGCTGAGGTAGCGGCAAAGGGGAATGAGCAGTTCTTC.

The chain is built from TRBV20-1 and TRBJ2-5; TRBD2 agrees at 9 bases. Germline V CDR1 and CDR2: DFQATT, SNEGSKA (reference sequence). V shed 0 bases, J shed 2 bases, and the junction held 4 bases outside the gene matches. The CDR3 sequence is 15 residues long. The CDR3 DNA reads as TGCAGTGCTAGAGATATGACTAGCGGACAAGAGACCCAGTACTTC. Its translation is CSARDMTSGQETQYF.